These 14 T cell receptor beta chains share one sample of origin, sequenced in a study of blood T cells in healthy people across ages. Together with a sample-barcoded 5' primer, a J-beta primer mix was included in a second PCR lasting about 6 to 11 cycles. From the 5' RACE reads, TCRdb called clonotypes with MiXCR, one entry per CDR3 protein. The sample yields about 570,000 distinct CDR3 sequences, about 26% seen once. The sample also formed part of further work on T cells of mothers and their children.

Input material: blood. Receptor source: a boy younger than 10 in good health.

This clonotype was observed a few times. The rearrangement uses TRBV20-1 and TRBJ1-3; TRBD1 might be the D (6 bases). The germline CDR1 and CDR2 sequences are DFQATT and SNEGSKA (reference sequence). The CDR3 has 14 amino acids. Trimming pared 1 base from V and 5 bases from J, leaving 12 bases between. CDR3 DNA: TGCAGTGCTAGAGCCGCAGGGGTCCGAAACACCATATATTTT. Amino acid sequence: CSARAAGVRNTIYF.

The chain carries TRBV11-2 and TRBJ1-2, with a tentative D call TRBD1 (5 bases). The CDR3 has 14 residues. The germline CDR1 and CDR2 sequences are SGHAT and FQNNGV. Trimming removed 0 bases at V and 6 bases at J, with 11 bases between. The CDR3 region has the DNA TGTGCCAGCAGCTTAGATCGATCAGGGAATGGCTACACCTTC. Translated: CASSLDRSGNGYTF.

The CDR3 protein is CASSQRQSGANVLTF. Written as DNA, the CDR3 is TGTGCCAGCAGCCAACGACAGTCAGGGGCCAACGTCCTGACTTTC. This chain links TRBV4-2 with TRBJ2-6; the D gene is possibly TRBD1 (5 bases). CDR3 length: 15 residues. V lost 2 bases, J lost 4 bases, and 9 bases lay in between. Germline V gives CDR1 LGHNA, CDR2 YNFKEQ.

The chain is built from TRBV10-3 and TRBJ2-1; tentative D call: TRBD2 (5 bases). TRBJ2-7 matches the DNA end more closely, so the J call is doubtful. Germline V gives CDR1 ENHRY, CDR2 SYGVKD. There are 12 residues in the CDR3. The CDR3 sequence is CAIRDSLYEQYF. CDR3 DNA sequence: TGTGCCATCAGGGACTCGCTCTACGAGCAGTACTTC.

This clonotype was detected only a few times. This chain joins TRBV6-2 or TRBV6-3 and TRBJ2-1; a weak D match, TRBD2 (6 bases). CDR3 length equals 11 residues. Per germline, CDR1 MNHEY and CDR2 SVGEGT. V dropped 5 bases and J dropped 9 bases, with 8 bases sitting between them. The CDR3: CASSHGGEQFF. For the CDR3, the DNA is TGTGCCAGCAGTCACGGGGGTGAGCAGTTCTTC.

This chain joins TRBV7-6 and TRBJ2-5; D possibly corresponds to TRBD1 (5 bases). The CDR3 extends over 14 amino acids. Germline V CDR1 and CDR2: SGHVS, FNYEAQ. V lost 3 bases and J lost 4, with 12 bases in between. CDR3 residues: CASSLGIRGETQYF. The CDR3 DNA sequence: TGTGCCAGCAGCTTGGGAATTAGGGGAGAGACCCAGTACTTC.

This CDR3 is CASSDWGYSYEQYF. The CDR3 nucleotides are TGTGCCAGCAGTGATTGGGGATACTCCTACGAGCAGTACTTC. The chain has TRBV25-1 and TRBJ2-7; D gene unclear. CDR3 length equals 14 residues. The V end was cut by 3 bases, the J end by 0 bases, with 9 bases between. CDR1 and CDR2 from the germline V gene are MGHDK and SYGVNS.

This clonotype has just a few counts. This sequence joins TRBV28 and TRBJ1-1, with TRBD1 matching 11 bases. CDR3 length equals 14 residues. CDR1 is MDHEN and CDR2 is SYDVKM in the germline V gene. J lost 6 bases, V lost 4 bases, and 4 bases had no gene match. CDR3 region: CASSWGTGGAEAFF. The CDR3 nucleotides are TGTGCCAGCAGTTGGGGGACAGGGGGTGCTGAAGCTTTCTTT.

This sequence joins TRBV10-3 and TRBJ1-1, with 8 bases matching TRBD1. Trimming at V came to 11 bases and at J to 6 bases, leaving 14 bases not matched to a gene. Per the germline V gene, CDR1 is ENHRY and CDR2 is SYGVKD. The CDR3 has 14 amino acids. DNA of the CDR3: TGTGCCGCCAAGCTGGACAGGGTAGGACCTGAAGCTTTCTTT. Translating it yields CAAKLDRVGPEAFF.

This clonotype was found many times. The chain is built from TRBV12-3 or TRBV12-4 and TRBJ2-1, with TRBD2 matching over 10 bases. V lost 1 base and J lost 6; bases outside the gene matches: 3. This CDR3 has 15 amino acids. CDR3 amino acids: CASSLGLAGVNEQFF. The CDR3 nucleotides read TGTGCCAGCAGTTTAGGTCTAGCGGGAGTCAATGAGCAGTTCTTC.

The chain joins TRBV10-3 to TRBJ2-1; TRBD1 agrees at 7 bases. The better agreement between TRBJ2-7 and the DNA end casts doubt on the J call. The V gene's germline CDR1 is ENHRY and CDR2 SYGVKD. This CDR3 is 14 amino acids long. As DNA, the CDR3 is TGTGCCATCAGTGAGGGGGACAGCCACTACGAGCAGTACTTC. Translating gives CAISEGDSHYEQYF.

This clonotype was seen at least ten times. J is TRBJ2-1 and V is TRBV12-3 or TRBV12-4, with 8 bases matching TRBD2. The ends lost 6 bases at V and 0 bases at J; junction bases unmatched: 7. There are 16 residues in the CDR3. The CDR3 DNA is TGTGCCAGCAGCGACCCCGGGACTAGCTCCTACAATGAGCAGTTCTTC. It encodes CASSDPGTSSYNEQFF.

J is TRBJ2-1 and V is TRBV2, with D unclear. Germline assignment: CDR1 SNHLY and CDR2 FYNNEI. This CDR3 region has 17 residues. The V gene lost 3 bases and the J gene lost 5 bases, with 20 bases spanning the gap. CDR3 sequence: CASSERFFTFPHNEQFF. Here the CDR3 DNA reads TGTGCCAGCAGTGAGAGATTTTTTACTTTCCCTCACAATGAGCAGTTCTTC.

The chain has TRBV7-2 and TRBJ2-5; 8 nucleotides line up with TRBD1. V shed 0 bases and J 6 bases; nucleotides not matched to a gene: 9. The CDR3 runs to 16 residues. Per germline, CDR1 SGHTA and CDR2 FQGNSA. The CDR3 DNA sequence: TGTGCCAGCAGCTTAGCCGACAGGGGAGCGAGGCAGACCCAGTACTTC. This codes for CASSLADRGARQTQYF.